This record looks at one T cell receptor (beta chain) sequence and its context. The donors were all Caucasian adults (living in Nashville, Tennessee). The entry originates in a study of shared clonotypes between healthy human individuals. The deep-level immunoSEQ assay was used. Profiled with immunoSEQ multiplex PCR; TCRdb holds only in-frame clones, not every one. The sample records 1.4 million to 1.5 million clones, around 97% being singletons. The source of this sequence is a man younger than 45 in good health. The sample comprised naive CD4+ T cells sorted from blood. The subset denotes: CD45RA+ positively selected.

The CDR3 DNA follows: TGTGCCAGCAGTGTACAAAGTGACCCGAACTATGGCTACACCTTC. Residues: CASSVQSDPNYGYTF. The chain couples TRBV2 to TRBJ1-2, with D unresolved. Germline CDR1 SNHLY, CDR2 FYNNEI. The CDR3 has 15 amino acids. V was pared by 4 bases and J by 2 bases, with 14 bases between.